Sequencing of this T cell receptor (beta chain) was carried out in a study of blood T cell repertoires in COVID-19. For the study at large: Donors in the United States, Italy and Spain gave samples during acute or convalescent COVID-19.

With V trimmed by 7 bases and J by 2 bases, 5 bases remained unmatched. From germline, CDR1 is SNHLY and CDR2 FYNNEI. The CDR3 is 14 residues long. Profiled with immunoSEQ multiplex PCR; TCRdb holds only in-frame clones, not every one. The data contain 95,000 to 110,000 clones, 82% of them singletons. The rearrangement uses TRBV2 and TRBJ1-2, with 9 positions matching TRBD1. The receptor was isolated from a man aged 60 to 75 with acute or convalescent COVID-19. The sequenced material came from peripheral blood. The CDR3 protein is CASIVGQGNYGYTF. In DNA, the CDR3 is TGTGCCAGCATTGTCGGACAGGGGAACTATGGCTACACCTTC.